This T cell receptor (beta chain) was obtained from a study of early T cells in non-severe SARS-CoV-2 infection. This clonotype occurred many times. No antigen is known for it. Germline and junction disagree at one end, which may indicate a read error. Unique molecular identifiers were attached to individual cDNA molecules. TCRdb reanalysed the 5' RACE reads using MiXCR and keeps one entry per CDR3 protein. The table shows about 25,000 distinct CDR3 sequences, with 5.5% to 7% occurring only once. Study conclusions and caveats: Anti-spike CD8 responses were favored by VDJdb matching, which missed private and CD4 specificities.

Germline CDR1 is SGHRS and CDR2 is YFSETQ. The CDR3 has 14 amino acids. Sequencing was done on a sample of whole blood. This chain connects TRBV5-1 to TRBJ2-3; TRBD1 matches 11 bases. The TCR sequence derives from an adult who was a healthcare worker with PCR-confirmed SARS-CoV-2 infection or an uninfected control (not recorded which). The CDR3 coding sequence is TGCGCCAGCAGTTTGGACAGGGGGCAAGATACGCAGTATTTT. This gives the protein CASSLDRGQDTQYF.